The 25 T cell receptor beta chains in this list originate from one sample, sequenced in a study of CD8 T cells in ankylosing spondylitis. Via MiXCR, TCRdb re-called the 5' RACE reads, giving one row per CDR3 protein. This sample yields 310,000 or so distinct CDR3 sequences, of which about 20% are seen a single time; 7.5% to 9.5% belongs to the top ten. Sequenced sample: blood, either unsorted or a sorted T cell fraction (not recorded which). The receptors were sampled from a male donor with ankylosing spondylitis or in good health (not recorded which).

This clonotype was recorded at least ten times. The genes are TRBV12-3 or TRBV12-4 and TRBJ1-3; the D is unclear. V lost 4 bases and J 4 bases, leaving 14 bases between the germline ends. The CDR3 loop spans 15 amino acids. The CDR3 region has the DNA TGTGCCAGCAGTTCCCACAAGACGGCCGGAAACACCATATATTTT. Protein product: CASSSHKTAGNTIYF.

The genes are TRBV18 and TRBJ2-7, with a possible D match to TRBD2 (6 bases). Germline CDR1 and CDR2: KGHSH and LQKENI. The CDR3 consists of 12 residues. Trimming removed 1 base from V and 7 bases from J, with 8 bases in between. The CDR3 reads CASSPQGREQYV. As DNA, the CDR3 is TGTGCCAGCTCACCACAAGGGAGGGAGCAGTACGTC.

The CDR3 reads CASSQDVGRAYEQYV. The CDR3 DNA follows: TGCGCCAGCAGCCAAGATGTCGGCCGGGCCTACGAGCAGTACGTC. V usage is TRBV4-1 and J usage is TRBJ2-7, with D uncertain. CDR3 length: 15 amino acids. Germline CDR1 is MGHRA and CDR2 is YSYEKL. The V gene lost 0 bases and the J gene lost 2 bases, with 11 bases spanning the gap.

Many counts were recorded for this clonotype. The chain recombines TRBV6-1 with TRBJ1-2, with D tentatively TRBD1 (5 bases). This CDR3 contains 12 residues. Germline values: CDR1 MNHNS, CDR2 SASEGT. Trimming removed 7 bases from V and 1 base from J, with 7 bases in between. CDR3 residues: CASTQGNYGYTF. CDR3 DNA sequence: TGTGCCAGCACGCAGGGTAACTATGGCTACACCTTC.

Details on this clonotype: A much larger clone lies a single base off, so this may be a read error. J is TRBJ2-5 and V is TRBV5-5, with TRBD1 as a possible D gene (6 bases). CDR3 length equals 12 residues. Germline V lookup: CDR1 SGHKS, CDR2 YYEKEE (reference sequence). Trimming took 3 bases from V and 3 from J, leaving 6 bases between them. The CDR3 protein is CASSWTEETQYF. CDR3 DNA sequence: TGTGCCAGCAGCTGGACAGAAGAGACCCAGTACTTC.

The CDR3 protein is CASSVALADQETQYF. The CDR3, as DNA: TGTGCCAGCAGCGTAGCCCTAGCGGACCAAGAGACCCAGTACTTC. The chain recombines TRBV9 with TRBJ2-5, with TRBD2 matching 7 bases. Looked up from germline, CDR1 is SGDLS and CDR2 is YYNGEE. This CDR3 is built from 15 residues. The V gene end was trimmed by 0 bases and the J gene end by 0 bases; junction bases not matched to a gene: 2. The full variable domain, completed using reference TRBV9 and TRBJ2-5, is DSGVTQTPKHLITATGQRVTLRCSPRSGDLSVYWYQQSLDQGLQFLIQYYNGEERAKGNILERFSAQQFPDLHSELNLSSLELGDSALYFCASSVALADQETQYFGPGTRLLVL.

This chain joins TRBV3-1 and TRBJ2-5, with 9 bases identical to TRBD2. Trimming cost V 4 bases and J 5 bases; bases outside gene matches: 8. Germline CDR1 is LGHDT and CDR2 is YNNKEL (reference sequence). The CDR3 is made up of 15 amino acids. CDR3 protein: CASSPGLAFEETQYF. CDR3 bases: TGTGCCAGCAGCCCCGGACTAGCGTTCGAGGAGACCCAGTACTTC.

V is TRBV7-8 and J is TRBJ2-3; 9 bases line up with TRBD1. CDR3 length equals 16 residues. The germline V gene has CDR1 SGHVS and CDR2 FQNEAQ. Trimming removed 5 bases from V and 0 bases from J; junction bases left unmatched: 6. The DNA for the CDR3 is TGTGCCAGCAGCGTAGGACAGGGGTACAGCACAGATACGCAGTATTTT. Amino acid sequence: CASSVGQGYSTDTQYF.

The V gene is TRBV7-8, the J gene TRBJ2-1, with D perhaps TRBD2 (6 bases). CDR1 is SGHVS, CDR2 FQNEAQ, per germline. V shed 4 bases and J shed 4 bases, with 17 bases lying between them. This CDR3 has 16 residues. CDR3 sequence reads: CASSSSLANFYNEQFF. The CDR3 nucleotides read TGTGCCAGCAGCTCCTCTCTAGCGAATTTTTACAATGAGCAGTTCTTC.

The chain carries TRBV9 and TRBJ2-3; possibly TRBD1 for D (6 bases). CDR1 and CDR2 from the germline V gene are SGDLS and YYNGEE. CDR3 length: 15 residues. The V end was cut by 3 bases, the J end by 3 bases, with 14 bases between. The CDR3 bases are TGTGCCAGCAGCGGAGCAGGGGTAGGGACAGATACGCAGTATTTT. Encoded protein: CASSGAGVGTDTQYF.

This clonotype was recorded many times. CDR3 nucleotide sequence: TGTGCCAGCAGTTCGAACCGGGTCCCCGGAGGGACCCAGTACTTC. Translation gives CASSSNRVPGGTQYF. The J gene is TRBJ2-5, the V gene TRBV28, with D perhaps TRBD2 (5 bases). The V gene lost 4 bases and the J gene lost 7 bases, with 19 bases spanning the gap. Germline CDR1 is MDHEN and CDR2 is SYDVKM. The CDR3 sequence is 15 residues long. The full variable domain, completed using reference TRBV28 and TRBJ2-5, is DVKVTQSSRYLVKRTGEKVFLECVQDMDHENMFWYRQDPGLGLRLIYFSYDVKMKEKGDIPEGYSVSREKKERFSLILESASTNQTSMYLCASSSNRVPGGTQYFGPGTRLLVL.

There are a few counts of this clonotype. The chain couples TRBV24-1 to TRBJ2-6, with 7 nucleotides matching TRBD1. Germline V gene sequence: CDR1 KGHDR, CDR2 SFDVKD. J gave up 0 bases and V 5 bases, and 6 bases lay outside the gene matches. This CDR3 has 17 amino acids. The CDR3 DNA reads TGTGCCACCAGTGGTACAGGGGAGAGCTCTGGGGCCAACGTCCTGACTTTC. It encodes CATSGTGESSGANVLTF.

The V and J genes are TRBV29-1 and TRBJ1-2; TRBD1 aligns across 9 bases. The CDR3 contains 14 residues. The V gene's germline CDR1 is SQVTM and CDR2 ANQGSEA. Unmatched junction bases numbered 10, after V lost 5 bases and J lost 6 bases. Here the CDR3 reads CSVRIPGQGDGYTF. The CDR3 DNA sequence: TGCAGCGTTCGTATACCGGGACAGGGAGATGGCTACACCTTC.

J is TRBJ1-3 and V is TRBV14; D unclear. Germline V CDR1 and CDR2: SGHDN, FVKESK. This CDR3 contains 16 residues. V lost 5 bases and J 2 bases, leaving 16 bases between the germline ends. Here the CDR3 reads CASSKLGPPTGNTIYF. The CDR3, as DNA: TGTGCCAGCAGCAAACTCGGGCCCCCAACTGGAAACACCATATATTTT.

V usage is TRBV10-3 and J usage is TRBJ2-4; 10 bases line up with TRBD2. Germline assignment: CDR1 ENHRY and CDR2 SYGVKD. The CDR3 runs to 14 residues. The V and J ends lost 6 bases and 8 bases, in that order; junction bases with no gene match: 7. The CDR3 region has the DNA TGTGCCATCAGACCTACTAGCGGGAAGGACATTCAGTACTTC. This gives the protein CAIRPTSGKDIQYF.

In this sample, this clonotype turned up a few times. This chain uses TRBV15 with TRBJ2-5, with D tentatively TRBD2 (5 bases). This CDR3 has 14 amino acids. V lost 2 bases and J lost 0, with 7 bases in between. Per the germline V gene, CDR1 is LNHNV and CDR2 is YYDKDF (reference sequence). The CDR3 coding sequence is TGTGCCACCAGCAGATCCGGGAACCAAGAGACCCAGTACTTC. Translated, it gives CATSRSGNQETQYF.

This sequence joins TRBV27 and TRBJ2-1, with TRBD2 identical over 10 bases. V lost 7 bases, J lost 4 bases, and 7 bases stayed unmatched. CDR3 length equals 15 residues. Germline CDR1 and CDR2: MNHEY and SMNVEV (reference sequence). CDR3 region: CASTLRLAGYNEQFF. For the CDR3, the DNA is TGTGCCAGCACTCTCCGACTAGCGGGTTACAATGAGCAGTTCTTC.

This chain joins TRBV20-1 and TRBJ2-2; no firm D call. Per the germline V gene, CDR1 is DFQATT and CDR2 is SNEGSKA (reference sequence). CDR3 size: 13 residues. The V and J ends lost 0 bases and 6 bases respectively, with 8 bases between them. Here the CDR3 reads CSARDRVAGELFF. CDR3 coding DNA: TGCAGTGCTAGAGATCGGGTGGCCGGGGAGCTGTTTTTT.

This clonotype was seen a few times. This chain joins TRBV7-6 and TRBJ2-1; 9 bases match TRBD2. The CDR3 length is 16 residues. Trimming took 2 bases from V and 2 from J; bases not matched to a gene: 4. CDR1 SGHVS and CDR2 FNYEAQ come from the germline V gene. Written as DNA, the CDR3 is TGTGCCAGCAGCTTAATCCCTAGCGGGACCTACAATGAGCAGTTCTTC. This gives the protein CASSLIPSGTYNEQFF.

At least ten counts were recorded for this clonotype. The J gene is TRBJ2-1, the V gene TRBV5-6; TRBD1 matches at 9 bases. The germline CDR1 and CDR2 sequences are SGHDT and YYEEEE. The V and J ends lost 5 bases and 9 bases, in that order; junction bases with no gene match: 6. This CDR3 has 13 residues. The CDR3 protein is CASSPQGAGEQFF. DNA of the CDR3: TGTGCCAGCAGTCCACAGGGGGCCGGTGAGCAGTTCTTC.

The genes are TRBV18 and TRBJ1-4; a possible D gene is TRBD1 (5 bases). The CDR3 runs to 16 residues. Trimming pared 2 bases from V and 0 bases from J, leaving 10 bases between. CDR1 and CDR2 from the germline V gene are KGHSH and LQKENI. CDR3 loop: CASSPGQRATNEKLFF. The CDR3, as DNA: TGTGCCAGCTCACCAGGACAACGTGCAACTAATGAAAAACTGTTTTTT.

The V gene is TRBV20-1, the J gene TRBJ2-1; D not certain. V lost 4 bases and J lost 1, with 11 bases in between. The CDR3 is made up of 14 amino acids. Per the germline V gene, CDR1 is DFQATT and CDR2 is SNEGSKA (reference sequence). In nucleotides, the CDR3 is TGCAGTGCTAAAGGGCCCCGTTCCTACAATGAGCAGTTCTTC. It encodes CSAKGPRSYNEQFF.

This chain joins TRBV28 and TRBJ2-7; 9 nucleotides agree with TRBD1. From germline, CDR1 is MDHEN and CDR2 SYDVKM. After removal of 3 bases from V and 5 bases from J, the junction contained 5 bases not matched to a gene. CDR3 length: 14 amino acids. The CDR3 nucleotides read TGTGCCAGCAGTTTGGCACAGGGGGCTGACGAGCAGTACGTC. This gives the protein CASSLAQGADEQYV.

CDR3 residues: CASSDLSRGYRQNYGYTF. DNA for the CDR3: TGTGCCAGCAGCGACCTATCTCGCGGGTACAGGCAGAACTATGGCTACACCTTC. V and J are TRBV12-3 or TRBV12-4 and TRBJ1-2; D perhaps matches TRBD1 (5 bases). Between the trimmed V and J ends, which lost 6 bases and 2 bases, there was a span of 25 bases. This CDR3 has 18 amino acids.

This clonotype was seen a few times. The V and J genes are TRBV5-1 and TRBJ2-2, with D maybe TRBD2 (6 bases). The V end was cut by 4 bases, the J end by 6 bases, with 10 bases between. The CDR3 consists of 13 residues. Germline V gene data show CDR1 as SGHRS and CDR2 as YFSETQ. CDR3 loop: CASSELAPGELFF. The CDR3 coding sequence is TGCGCCAGCAGCGAACTAGCCCCCGGGGAGCTGTTTTTT.